Listed below are T cell receptor beta chains from one sample, sequenced in a study of blood T cell repertoires in COVID-19. The protocol was immunoSEQ multiplex PCR, while the TCRdb copy is restricted to in-frame clones and leaves out a portion. The table has 150,000 to 200,000 clones, about 83% seen once. Sample: PBMCs or T cells enriched from blood (not recorded which). Receptors originate from a woman aged 30 to 39 who had been exposed to COVID-19. Both conserved end residues are part of each CDR3. The order of the fields is J gene, D gene, V gene, clone size, CDR3 DNA, CDR3 protein. D genes are given only for firm matches. The listing skips clone size in some rows; elsewhere it reads once, few, many or a size class.

>TRBJ1-1|.|TRBV7-9|.
TGTGCCAGCAGGAAAGAGTACGAAGCTTTCTTT
CASRKEYEAFF
>TRBJ1-2|.|TRBV6-5|.
TGTGCCAGCAGTTACTCAGGGCAGGGGTTTGGCTACACCTTC
CASSYSGQGFGYTF
>TRBJ2-2|TRBD1|TRBV12-5|.
TGTGCTAGTGGTCTCCAGTTACAGGGGCCCGGGGAGCTGTTTTTT
CASGLQLQGPGELFF
>TRBJ1-5|TRBD1|TRBV6-4|.
TGTGCCAGCACCCATTGCGGACAGGGGGCATTTTATAGCAATCAGCCCCAGCATTTT
CASTHCGQGAFYSNQPQHF
>TRBJ1-3|TRBD1|TRBV7-9|.
TGTGCCAGCAGCCCAAGACAGGGATCCCCGAGCTCTGGAAACACCATATATTTT
CASSPRQGSPSSGNTIYF
>TRBJ2-7|.|TRBV28|.
TGTGCCAGCAAACCGGGTTCCGGGGGCTACGAGCAGTACTTC
CASKPGSGGYEQYF
>TRBJ1-2|.|TRBV3-1/TRBV3-2|.
TGTGCCAGCAGCCAAGTCGGCAGGGATCATGGCTACACCTTC
CASSQVGRDHGYTF
>TRBJ2-5|.|TRBV5-5|.
TGTGCCAGCAGCTTGGGACAGATCGGAGAGACCCAGTACTTC
CASSLGQIGETQYF
>TRBJ1-1|TRBD1|TRBV4-1|.
TGCGCCAGCAGCCAAGATTACGGACAGGGGGCGAACAGGGCTTTCTTT
CASSQDYGQGANRAFF
>TRBJ1-6|.|TRBV3-1/TRBV3-2|.
TGTGCCAGCAGCCTACTAAATTCACCCCTCCACTTT
CASSLLNSPLHF
>TRBJ2-5|TRBD2|TRBV5-1|.
TGCGCCAGCAGCTTTAGCGGGGGGCAAGAGACCCAGTACTTC
CASSFSGGQETQYF
>TRBJ2-7|.|TRBV11-2|few
TGTGCCAGCACCCAGGGGGTTGCTGGAGGGTGGTCCTACGAGCAGTACTTC
CASTQGVAGGWSYEQYF
>TRBJ1-6|TRBD1|TRBV20-1|.
TGCAGTGCTAGTCCGGGACAGGGGGCGACACCCCTCCACTTT
CSASPGQGATPLHF
>TRBJ2-2|.|TRBV27|.
TGTGCCAGCAGTCTCCGGGTCCTCACCGGGGAGCTGTTTTTT
CASSLRVLTGELFF
>TRBJ2-1|TRBD2|TRBV18|.
TGTGCCAGCTCACTATTAGCGGGGACCACTTACAATGAGCAGTTCTTC
CASSLLAGTTYNEQFF
>TRBJ1-1|TRBD1|TRBV5-1|.
TGCGCCAGCAGTCTCTGGACAGGAGACACTGAAGCTTTCTTT
CASSLWTGDTEAFF
>TRBJ1-2|TRBD1|TRBV6-5|.
TGTGCCAGCAGTCCAACCGGGACAGGGGGACGAAACACCTTC
CASSPTGTGGRNTF
>TRBJ2-1|TRBD1|TRBV4-1|.
TGCGCCAGCAGCCAAGATCACAGGGGGCGGTACAATGAGCAGTTCTTC
CASSQDHRGRYNEQFF
>TRBJ2-2|.|TRBV5-6|.
TGTGCCAGCAGCTTCCAGCGTCGGTTGGACACCGGGGAGCTGTTTTTT
CASSFQRRLDTGELFF
>TRBJ1-6|.|TRBV5-4|few
TGTGCCAGCAGCGTAGACGCGGGGAATAATTCACCCCTCCACTTT
CASSVDAGNNSPLHF
>TRBJ2-7|TRBD1|TRBV4-3|.
TGCGCCAGCAGCTCCGGGACAGGAGTCTACGAGCAGTACTTC
CASSSGTGVYEQYF
>TRBJ1-1|.|TRBV6-2/TRBV6-3|once
TGTGCCAGCAGCAAAGGTCGGGGGGCTGAAGCTTTCTTT
CASSKGRGAEAFF
>TRBJ1-3|.|TRBV3-1/TRBV3-2|.
TGTGCCAGCAGCCAAGCAATCAGGGGATTCTCTGGAAACACCATATATTTT
CASSQAIRGFSGNTIYF
>TRBJ2-1|TRBD2|TRBV9|many
TGTGCCAGCAGCGTAGAACCGGGACTAGCGGGCAATGAGCAGTTCTTC
CASSVEPGLAGNEQFF
>TRBJ2-7|TRBD2|TRBV7-8|.
TGTGCCAGCAGCTTAGCGGGAGGGCTCTCCTACGAGCAGTACTTC
CASSLAGGLSYEQYF
>TRBJ1-4|.|TRBV5-6|.
TGTGCCAGCAGCTTCATTCTAGGGGGTGATGAAAAACTGTTTTTT
CASSFILGGDEKLFF
>TRBJ2-2|.|TRBV27|.
TGTGCCAGCAGTCCCCCGTTCAGGGTTGGATCCGGGGAGCTGTTTTTT
CASSPPFRVGSGELFF
>TRBJ1-6|.|TRBV10-3|.
TGTGCCATCAGTGAGTCTGGGGGGGGCGCGTATAATTCACCCCTCCACTTT
CAISESGGGAYNSPLHF
>TRBJ1-6|.|TRBV5-1|.
TGCGCCAGCAGCTTGAGGGAGGGTGGGTCACCCCTCCACTTT
CASSLREGGSPLHF
>TRBJ2-3|.|TRBV19|.
TGTGCCAGTAACCCAGGGACTCGCAAAAGGACGGATACGCAGTATTTT
CASNPGTRKRTDTQYF
>TRBJ1-1|.|TRBV6-2/TRBV6-3|.
TGTGCCAGCAGTCGCGCAGGAAAGTTCACTGAAGCTTTCTTT
CASSRAGKFTEAFF
>TRBJ2-3|.|TRBV5-6|.
TGTGCCAGCAGCTTGGATGGGGGCGGCCTCACAGATACGCAGTATTTT
CASSLDGGGLTDTQYF
>TRBJ1-5|.|TRBV27|.
TGTGCCAGCAGTTTCTCTAGGGGCCCAAGCAATCAGCCCCAGCATTTT
CASSFSRGPSNQPQHF
>TRBJ2-7|TRBD1|TRBV6-1|.
TGTGCCAGCAGTGAAGGGGTTACAGGGGCCTACGAGCAGTACTTC
CASSEGVTGAYEQYF
>TRBJ2-7|.|TRBV4-2|.
TGTGCCAGCAGCCAAGATCACTTTGGGCAGGGTCTCTACGAGCAGTACTTC
CASSQDHFGQGLYEQYF
>TRBJ1-4|.|TRBV6-5|.
TGTGCCAGCGGGCCAGGGCGTAATGAAAAACTGTTTTTT
CASGPGRNEKLFF
>TRBJ2-2|.|TRBV9|.
TGTGCCAGCAGCCCTGACAGGAACACCGGGGAGCTGTTTTTT
CASSPDRNTGELFF
>TRBJ1-5|TRBD1|TRBV10-3|.
TGTGCCATCAGTGAAGGGACAGGGGTTCAGCCCCAGCATTTT
CAISEGTGVQPQHF
>TRBJ1-3|TRBD1|TRBV7-2|.
TGTGCCAGCAGCCTTAGGAGAGGGGGCAACACCATATATTTT
CASSLRRGGNTIYF
>TRBJ2-7|TRBD2|TRBV5-5|few
TGTGCCAGCAGCTTGGGACTAGCGGGGGCCGAGCAGTACTTC
CASSLGLAGAEQYF
>TRBJ2-1|TRBD2|TRBV18|.
TGTGCCAGCTCACCACCGGCGGGGGGCGAGAATGAGCAGTTCTTC
CASSPPAGGENEQFF
>TRBJ1-6|.|TRBV9|.
TGTGCCAGCAGCGTAGATCCGGGGAGCTCCTATAATTCACCCCTCCACTTT
CASSVDPGSSYNSPLHF
>TRBJ2-7|TRBD1|TRBV15|.
TGTGCCACCAGCAGACGGACGATGGGACAGCGCGAGCAGTACTTC
CATSRRTMGQREQYF
>TRBJ2-2|.|TRBV10-1|.
TGCGCCAGCAGTCAAGGGGCTTTCAACACCGGGGAGCTGTTTTTT
CASSQGAFNTGELFF
>TRBJ2-4|TRBD2|TRBV19|.
TGTGCCAGTAGTATCACGGGACTAGCTTTGGACATTCAGTACTTC
CASSITGLALDIQYF
>TRBJ1-6|.|TRBV19|.
TGTGCCAGTAGTATAGCCCATGCGATCCTGGATTCACCCCTCCACTTT
CASSIAHAILDSPLHF
>TRBJ1-2|.|TRBV9|.
TGTGCCAGCAGCGTAGGGGGGGGATCGGGACCCGGCTACACCTTC
CASSVGGGSGPGYTF
>TRBJ2-1|TRBD1|TRBV27|.
TGTGCCAGCAGCATCAGAGGGGGCGATGAGCAGTTCTTC
CASSIRGGDEQFF
>TRBJ1-5|TRBD1|TRBV7-9|few
TGTGCCAGCAGCCAATCAGGGGGCGGACAGCCCCAGCATTTT
CASSQSGGGQPQHF
>TRBJ1-1|TRBD1|TRBV18|once
TGTGCCAGCTCACCTTCAGAGGGACAGACTGAAGCTTTCTTT
CASSPSEGQTEAFF
>TRBJ2-7|.|TRBV5-5|.
TGTGCCAGCAGCTTGTCTCCGGGTTACGAGCAGTACTTC
CASSLSPGYEQYF
>TRBJ2-3|TRBD1|TRBV14|.
TGTGCCAGCAGACCCAGACAGGGGGTCCCACCTATCACAGATACGCAGTATTTT
CASRPRQGVPPITDTQYF
>TRBJ1-2|TRBD1|TRBV15|.
TGTGCCACCAGCAGGGCCCGGGACAGACCATCCTATGGCTACACCTTC
CATSRARDRPSYGYTF